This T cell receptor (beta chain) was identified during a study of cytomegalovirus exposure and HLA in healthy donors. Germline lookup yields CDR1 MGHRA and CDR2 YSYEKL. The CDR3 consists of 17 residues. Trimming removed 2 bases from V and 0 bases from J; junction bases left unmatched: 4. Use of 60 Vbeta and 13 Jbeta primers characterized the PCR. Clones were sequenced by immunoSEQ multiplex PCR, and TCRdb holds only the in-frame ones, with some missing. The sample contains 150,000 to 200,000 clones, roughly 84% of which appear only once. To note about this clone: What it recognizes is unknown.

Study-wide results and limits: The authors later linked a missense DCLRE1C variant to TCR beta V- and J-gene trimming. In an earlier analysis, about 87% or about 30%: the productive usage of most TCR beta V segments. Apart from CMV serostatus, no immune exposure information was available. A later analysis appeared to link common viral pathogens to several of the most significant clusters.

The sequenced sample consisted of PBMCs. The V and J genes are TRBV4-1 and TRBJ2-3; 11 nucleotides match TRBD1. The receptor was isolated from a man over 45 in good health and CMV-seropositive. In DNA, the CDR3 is TGCGCCAGCAGCCAAACCGGGACAGGGGGGAGCACAGATACGCAGTATTTT. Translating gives CASSQTGTGGSTDTQYF.